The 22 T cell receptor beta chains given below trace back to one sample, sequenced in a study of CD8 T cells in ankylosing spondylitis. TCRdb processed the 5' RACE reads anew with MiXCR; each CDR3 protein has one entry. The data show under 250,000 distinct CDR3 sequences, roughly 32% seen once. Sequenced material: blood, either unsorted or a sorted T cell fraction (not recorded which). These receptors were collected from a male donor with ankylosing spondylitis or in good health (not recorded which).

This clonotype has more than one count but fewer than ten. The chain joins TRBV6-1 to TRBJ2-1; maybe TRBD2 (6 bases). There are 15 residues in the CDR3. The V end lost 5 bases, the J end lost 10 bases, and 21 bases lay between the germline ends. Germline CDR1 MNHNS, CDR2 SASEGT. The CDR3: CASSPDFDAGTEQFF. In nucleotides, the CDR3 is TGTGCCAGCAGTCCTGACTTCGACGCGGGAACGGAGCAGTTCTTC.

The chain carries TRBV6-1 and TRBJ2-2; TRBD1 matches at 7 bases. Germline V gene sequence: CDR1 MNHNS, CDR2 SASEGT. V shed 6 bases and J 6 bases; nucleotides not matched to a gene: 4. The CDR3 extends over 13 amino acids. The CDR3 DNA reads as TGTGCCAGCAGACCTGACAGGGCCGGGGAGCTGTTTTTT. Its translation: CASRPDRAGELFF.

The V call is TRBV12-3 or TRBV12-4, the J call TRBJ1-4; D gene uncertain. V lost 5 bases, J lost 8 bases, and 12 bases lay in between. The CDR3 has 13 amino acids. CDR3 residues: CASSPINGEKLFF. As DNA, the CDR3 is TGTGCCAGCAGTCCAATAAATGGGGAAAAACTGTTTTTT.

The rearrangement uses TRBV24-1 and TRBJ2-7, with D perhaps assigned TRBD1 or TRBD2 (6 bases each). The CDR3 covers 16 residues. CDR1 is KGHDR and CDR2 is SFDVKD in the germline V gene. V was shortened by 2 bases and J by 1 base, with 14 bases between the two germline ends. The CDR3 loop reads CATSDSGALHSYEQYF. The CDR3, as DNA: TGTGCCACCAGTGATTCGGGGGCTCTACATTCCTACGAGCAGTACTTC.

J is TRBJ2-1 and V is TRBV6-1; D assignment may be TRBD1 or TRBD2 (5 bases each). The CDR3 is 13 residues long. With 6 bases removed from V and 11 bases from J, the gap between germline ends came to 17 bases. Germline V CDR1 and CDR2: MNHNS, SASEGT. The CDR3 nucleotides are TGTGCCAGCAGCCCGAACTTTGAGGGGAAGCAGTTCTTC. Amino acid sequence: CASSPNFEGKQFF.

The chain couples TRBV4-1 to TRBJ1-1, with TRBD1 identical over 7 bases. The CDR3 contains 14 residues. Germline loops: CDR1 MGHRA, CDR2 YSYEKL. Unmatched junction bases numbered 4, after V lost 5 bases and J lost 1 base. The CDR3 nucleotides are TGCGCCAGCAGCGGCCGACAGGGGAACACTGAAGCTTTCTTT. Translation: CASSGRQGNTEAFF.

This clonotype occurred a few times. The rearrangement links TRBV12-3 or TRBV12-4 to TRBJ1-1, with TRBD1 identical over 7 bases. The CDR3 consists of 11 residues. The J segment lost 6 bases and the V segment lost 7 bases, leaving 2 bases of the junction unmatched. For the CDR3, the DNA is TGTGCCAGCACCCAGGGGGCTGAAGCTTTCTTT. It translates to CASTQGAEAFF.

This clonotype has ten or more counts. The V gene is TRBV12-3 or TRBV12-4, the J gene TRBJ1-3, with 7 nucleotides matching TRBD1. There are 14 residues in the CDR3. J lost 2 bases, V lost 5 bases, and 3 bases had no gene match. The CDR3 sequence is CASSPRGAGNTIYF. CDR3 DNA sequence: TGTGCCAGCAGTCCCAGGGGGGCTGGAAACACCATATATTTT.

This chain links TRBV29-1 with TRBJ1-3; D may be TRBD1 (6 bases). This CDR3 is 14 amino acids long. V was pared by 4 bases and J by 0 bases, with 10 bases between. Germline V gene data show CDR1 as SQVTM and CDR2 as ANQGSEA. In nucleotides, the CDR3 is TGCAGCGTTGGAGACAGGCGCTCTGGAAACACCATATATTTT. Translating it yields CSVGDRRSGNTIYF.

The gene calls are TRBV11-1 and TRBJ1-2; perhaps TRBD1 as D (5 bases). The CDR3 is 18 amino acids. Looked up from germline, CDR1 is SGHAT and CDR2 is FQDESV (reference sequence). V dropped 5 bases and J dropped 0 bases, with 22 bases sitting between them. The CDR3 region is CASSIPKRGPKSNYGYTF. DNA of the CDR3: TGTGCCAGCAGCATTCCGAAGAGGGGACCTAAATCTAACTATGGCTACACCTTC.

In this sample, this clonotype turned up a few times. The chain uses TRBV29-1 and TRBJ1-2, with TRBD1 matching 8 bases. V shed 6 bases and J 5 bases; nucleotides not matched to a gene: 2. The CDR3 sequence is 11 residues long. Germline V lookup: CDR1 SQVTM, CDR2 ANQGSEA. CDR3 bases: TGCAGCGTCAGGGGGCCTTATGGCTACACCTTC. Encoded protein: CSVRGPYGYTF.

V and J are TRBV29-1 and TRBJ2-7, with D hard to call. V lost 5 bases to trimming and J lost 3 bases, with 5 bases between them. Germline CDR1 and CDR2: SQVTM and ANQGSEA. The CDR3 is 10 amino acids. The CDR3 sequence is CSVKGYEQYF. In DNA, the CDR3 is TGCAGCGTTAAGGGCTACGAGCAGTACTTC.

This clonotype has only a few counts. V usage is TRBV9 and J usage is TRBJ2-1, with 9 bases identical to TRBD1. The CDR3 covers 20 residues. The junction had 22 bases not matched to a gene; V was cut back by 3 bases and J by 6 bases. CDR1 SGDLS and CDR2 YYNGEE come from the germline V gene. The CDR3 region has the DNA TGTGCCAGCAGCGGATCACGGGACAGGGTTTTTTTGGCTAGCTCCAATGAGCAGTTCTTC. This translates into CASSGSRDRVFLASSNEQFF.

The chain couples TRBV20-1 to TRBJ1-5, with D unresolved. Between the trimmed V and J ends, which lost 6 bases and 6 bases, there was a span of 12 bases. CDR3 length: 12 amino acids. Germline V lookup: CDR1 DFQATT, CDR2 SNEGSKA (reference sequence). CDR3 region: CSAGRSGQPQHF. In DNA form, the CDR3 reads TGCAGTGCCGGAAGATCTGGTCAGCCCCAGCATTTT.

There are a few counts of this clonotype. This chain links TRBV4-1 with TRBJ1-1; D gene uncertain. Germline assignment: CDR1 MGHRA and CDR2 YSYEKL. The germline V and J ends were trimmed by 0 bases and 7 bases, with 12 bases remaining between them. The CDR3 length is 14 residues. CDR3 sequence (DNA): TGCGCCAGCAGCCAAGATATAAGGGTAGGTGAAGCTTTCTTT. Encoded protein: CASSQDIRVGEAFF.

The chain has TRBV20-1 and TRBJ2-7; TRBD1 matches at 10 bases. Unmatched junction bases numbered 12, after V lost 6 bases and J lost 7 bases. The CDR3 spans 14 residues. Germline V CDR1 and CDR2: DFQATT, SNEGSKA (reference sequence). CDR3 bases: TGCAGTGCCGCAGGAGGGACAGGGGAAGAAGAGCAGTACTTC. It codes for CSAAGGTGEEEQYF.

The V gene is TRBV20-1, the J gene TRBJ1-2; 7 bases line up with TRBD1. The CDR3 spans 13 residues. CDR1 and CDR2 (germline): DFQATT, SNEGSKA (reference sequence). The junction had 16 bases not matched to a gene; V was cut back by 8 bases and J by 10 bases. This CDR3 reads CSRSGQLRGVYTF. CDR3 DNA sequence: TGCAGTAGATCGGGACAGCTCAGGGGGGTCTACACCTTC.

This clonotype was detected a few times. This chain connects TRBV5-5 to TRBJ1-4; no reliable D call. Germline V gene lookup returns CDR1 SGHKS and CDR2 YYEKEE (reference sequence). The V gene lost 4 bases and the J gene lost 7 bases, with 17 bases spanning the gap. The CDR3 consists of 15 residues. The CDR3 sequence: CASSPYINKGEKLFF. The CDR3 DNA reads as TGTGCCAGCAGCCCGTACATAAACAAGGGTGAAAAACTGTTTTTT. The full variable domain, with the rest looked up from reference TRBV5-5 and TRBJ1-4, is DAGVTQSPTHLIKTRGQQVTLRCSPISGHKSVSWYQQVLGQGPQFIFQYYEKEERGRGNFPDRFSARQFPNYSSELNVNALLLGDSALYLCASSPYINKGEKLFFGSGTQLSVL.

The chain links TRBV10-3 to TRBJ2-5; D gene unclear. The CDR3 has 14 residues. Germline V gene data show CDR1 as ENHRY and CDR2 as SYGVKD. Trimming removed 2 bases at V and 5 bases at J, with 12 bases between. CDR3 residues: CAISEMERLETQYF. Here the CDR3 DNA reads TGTGCCATCAGTGAGATGGAGAGATTGGAGACCCAGTACTTC.

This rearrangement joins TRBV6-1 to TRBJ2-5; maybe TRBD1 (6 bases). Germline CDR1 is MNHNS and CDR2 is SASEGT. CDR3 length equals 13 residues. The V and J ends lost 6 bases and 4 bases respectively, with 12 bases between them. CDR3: CASSSGVGETQYF. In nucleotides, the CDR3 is TGTGCCAGCAGCTCAGGGGTAGGAGAGACCCAGTACTTC.

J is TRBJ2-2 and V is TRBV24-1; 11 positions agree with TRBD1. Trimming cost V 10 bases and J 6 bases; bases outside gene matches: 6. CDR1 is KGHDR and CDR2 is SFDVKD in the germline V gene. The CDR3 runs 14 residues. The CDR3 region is CATAGQGVAGELFF. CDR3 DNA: TGTGCCACGGCGGGACAGGGGGTGGCCGGGGAGCTGTTTTTT.

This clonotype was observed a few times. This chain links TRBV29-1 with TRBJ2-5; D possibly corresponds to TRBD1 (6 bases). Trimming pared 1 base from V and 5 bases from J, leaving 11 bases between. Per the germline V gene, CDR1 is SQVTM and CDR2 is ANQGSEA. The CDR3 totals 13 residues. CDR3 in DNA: TGCAGCGTTGAAGGGGGGACATGGGAGACCCAGTACTTC. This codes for CSVEGGTWETQYF.